This entry describes one T cell receptor (beta chain). Its cognate antigen is unknown. The sample is drawn from a study of blood T cells in healthy people across ages. Study overall: Template switching caught about one barcoded beta molecule for each two T cells. Study outcomes and limitations: More naive CD4+ cells and higher diversity were found in long-lived than in aged donors.

Primers used in a second PCR of roughly 6 to 11 cycles were a sample-barcoded 5' primer and a J-beta primer mix. TCRdb recomputed calls from the 5' RACE reads with MiXCR, one row per CDR3 protein. The repertoire holds 1.5 million or so distinct CDR3 sequences, with approximately 42% as singletons. CDR3 size: 16 residues. The chain combines TRBV21-1 with TRBJ1-2; the D call TRBD1 from the table was never checked on the DNA. TRBV21-1 represents a pseudogene. The sequenced sample consisted of blood. The TCR sequence derives from a woman aged 18-29 years in good health. CDR3 amino acids: CASSPRTGGTNYGYTF. The CDR3 nucleotides read TGTGCCAGCAGCCCTCGGACAGGGGGTACTAACTATGGCTACACCTTC.